These T cell receptor beta chains were read from a single sample in a study of T cells in Graves' hyperthyroidism and ophthalmopathy. TCRdb reanalysed the multiplex PCR reads using MiXCR and keeps one entry per CDR3 protein. The table shows some 210,000 distinct CDR3 sequences, with more than 15% occurring only once. The sequenced sample consisted of blood. These receptors all come from a man aged 45-65 years with Graves' hyperthyroidism. Both conserved end residues are part of each CDR3. Fields, in order: CDR3 protein, CDR3 DNA, V gene, clone size, D gene, J gene. A D gene is named only where the DNA matches it firmly. Expanded clones are given a class, and other clones once, few, many or no size at all.

CDR3 protein: CASSSGTSGTEQFF; CDR3 DNA: TGCGCCAGCAGCTCCGGGACTAGCGGGACAGAGCAGTTCTTC; V gene: TRBV5-1; clone size: NA; D gene: TRBD2; J gene: TRBJ2-1
CDR3 protein: CAGSSPCEQYF; CDR3 DNA: TGTGCCGGCAGCTCGCCCTGCGAGCAGTACTTC; V gene: TRBV3-1; clone size: NA; D gene: NA; J gene: TRBJ2-7
CDR3 protein: CASSQTDWEYF; CDR3 DNA: TGTGCCAGCAGTCAGACCGATTGGGAGTACTTC; V gene: TRBV2; clone size: many; D gene: NA; J gene: TRBJ2-5
CDR3 protein: CASSRWTGNTDTQYF; CDR3 DNA: TGTGCCAGCAGCCGGTGGACAGGGAACACAGATACGCAGTATTTT; V gene: TRBV14; clone size: NA; D gene: TRBD1; J gene: TRBJ2-3
CDR3 protein: CASSRGLAGPTDTQYF; CDR3 DNA: TGTGCCAGCAGTAGAGGACTAGCGGGTCCCACAGATACGCAGTATTTT; V gene: TRBV12-3/TRBV12-4; clone size: many; D gene: TRBD2; J gene: TRBJ2-3
CDR3 protein: CAWSVTLSTDTQYF; CDR3 DNA: TGTGCCTGGAGTGTCACGCTAAGCACAGATACGCAGTATTTT; V gene: TRBV30; clone size: many; D gene: NA; J gene: TRBJ2-3
CDR3 protein: CASSPGSMNTEAFF; CDR3 DNA: TGTGCCAGCAGCCCGGGTTCGATGAACACTGAAGCTTTCTTT; V gene: TRBV9; clone size: many; D gene: NA; J gene: TRBJ1-1
CDR3 protein: CASSSAGSEETQYF; CDR3 DNA: TGCGCCAGCAGCTCGGCCGGTAGTGAGGAGACCCAGTACTTC; V gene: TRBV5-1; clone size: many; D gene: NA; J gene: TRBJ2-5
CDR3 protein: CASSAEGTGSLWYQETQYF; CDR3 DNA: TGCGCCAGCAGCGCGGAGGGGACAGGATCTTTATGGTACCAAGAGACCCAGTACTTC; V gene: TRBV5-1; clone size: NA; D gene: TRBD1; J gene: TRBJ2-5
CDR3 protein: CASSPNTETQYF; CDR3 DNA: TGTGCCAGCAGCCCGAACACGGAGACCCAGTACTTC; V gene: TRBV11-3; clone size: many; D gene: NA; J gene: TRBJ2-5
CDR3 protein: CASSPLSGISDEQYF; CDR3 DNA: TGTGCCAGCAGTCCGCTTAGCGGGATATCCGACGAGCAGTACTTC; V gene: TRBV28; clone size: many; D gene: TRBD2; J gene: TRBJ2-7
CDR3 protein: CASSLGAGGLNTGELFF; CDR3 DNA: TGTGCCAGCAGCTTGGGAGCGGGGGGCCTGAACACCGGGGAGCTGTTTTTT; V gene: TRBV5-6; clone size: NA; D gene: TRBD2; J gene: TRBJ2-2
CDR3 protein: CASSPGAATQYF; CDR3 DNA: TGTGCCAGCAGTCCAGGGGCGGCGACCCAGTACTTC; V gene: TRBV6-1; clone size: many; D gene: NA; J gene: TRBJ2-5
CDR3 protein: CASIAPGQGRGGYTF; CDR3 DNA: TGTGCCAGCATCGCACCGGGACAGGGTCGGGGTGGCTACACCTTC; V gene: TRBV28; clone size: many; D gene: TRBD1; J gene: TRBJ1-2
CDR3 protein: CSVEAVGDRGQTQYF; CDR3 DNA: TGCAGCGTTGAGGCAGTTGGTGACAGGGGCCAGACCCAGTACTTC; V gene: TRBV29-1; clone size: many; D gene: TRBD1; J gene: TRBJ2-5
CDR3 protein: CASSTAWDEETQYF; CDR3 DNA: TGTGCCAGCAGTACCGCCTGGGACGAAGAGACCCAGTACTTC; V gene: TRBV27; clone size: many; D gene: NA; J gene: TRBJ2-5
CDR3 protein: CAWSTNTGGRSQYF; CDR3 DNA: TGTGCCTGGAGTACCAATACGGGTGGCAGGTCCCAGTACTTC; V gene: TRBV30; clone size: many; D gene: NA; J gene: TRBJ2-5